These 15 T cell receptor beta chains came from one sample sequenced in a study of post-analysis software for immune sequencing data. Study-level findings and limits: Patients carried a handful of TRBV segments more frequently than controls did, and TRBV5-6, TRBV5-1 and TRBV20-1 were among them.

Each TCR beta cDNA library carried unique molecular identifiers. TCRdb reprocessed the PCR reads via MiXCR and lists one record per CDR3 protein. The table includes approximately 730,000 distinct CDR3 sequences, 25% to 30% detected once. These receptors have no identified antigens. Sequenced: blood. The source of these receptors is a girl between 5 and 17 years old with multiple sclerosis.

This clonotype has just a few counts. The rearrangement joins TRBV4-3 to TRBJ1-1; TRBD1 aligns across 12 bases. The CDR3 length is 14 residues. J gave up 4 bases and V 3 bases, and 0 bases lay outside the gene matches. The germline V gene has CDR1 LGHNA and CDR2 YSLEER. The CDR3 DNA is TGCGCCAGCAGCCAGGGACAGGGGGCCACTGAAGCTTTCTTT. It codes for CASSQGQGATEAFF.

This clonotype has only a few counts. The rearrangement joins TRBV12-3 or TRBV12-4 to TRBJ2-6; D may correspond to TRBD1 or TRBD2 (5 bases each). Trimming shortened V by 5 bases and J by 1 base, and 15 bases separated the two germline ends. The CDR3 is made up of 17 amino acids. The CDR3 loop reads CASSPGPGGSGANVLTF. The CDR3 DNA is TGTGCCAGCAGTCCGGGACCAGGCGGGTCTGGGGCCAACGTCCTGACTTTC.

The chain recombines TRBV10-3 with TRBJ1-6, with TRBD1 as a possible D gene (6 bases). The V end was cut by 3 bases, the J end by 7 bases, with 10 bases between. Per the germline V gene, CDR1 is ENHRY and CDR2 is SYGVKD. The CDR3 runs to 14 residues. CDR3 coding DNA: TGTGCCATCAGTGATGCAGGGGACAATTCACCCCTCCACTTT. This translates into CAISDAGDNSPLHF.

This clonotype was found once. The chain carries TRBV20-1 and TRBJ2-5; 11 bases are shared with TRBD2. V shed 1 base, J shed 11 bases, and the junction held 18 bases outside the gene matches. CDR3 length equals 17 residues. Germline V CDR1 and CDR2: DFQATT, SNEGSKA (reference sequence). In DNA, the CDR3 is TGCAGTGCTAGAGTAGCGGGAGGGCCGTTAAGGTCAGGTGAGCAGTACTTC. Translating gives CSARVAGGPLRSGEQYF.

The genes are TRBV6-2 or TRBV6-3 and TRBJ2-1; a possible D gene is TRBD2 (5 bases). The CDR3 runs 13 residues. Trimming left V 0 bases short and J 5 bases short, with 5 bases between. Germline CDR1 reads MNHEY; CDR2 reads SVGEGT. CDR3 residues: CASSYSEDNEQFF. The CDR3 DNA is TGTGCCAGCAGTTACTCGGAGGACAATGAGCAGTTCTTC.

Remarks on this clonotype: This could be a read error, since a much larger clone is one nucleotide away. The chain is built from TRBV7-2 and TRBJ2-1; 8 bases agree with TRBD2. The CDR3 spans 14 residues. Per germline, CDR1 SGHTA and CDR2 FQGNSA. The CDR3 sequence is CASNLKAGDGEQFF. In nucleotides, the CDR3 is TGTGCCAGCAACTTAAAAGCGGGAGATGGGGAGCAGTTCTTC. The variable domain in full, with the rest retrieved from reference TRBV7-2 and TRBJ2-1, is GAGVSQSPSNKVTEKGKDVELRCDPISGHTALYWYRQSLGQGLEFLIYFQGNSAPDKSGLPSDRFSAERTGGSVSTLTIQRTQQEDSAVYLCASNLKAGDGEQFFGPGTRLTVL.

There are a few counts of this clonotype. This rearrangement joins TRBV29-1 to TRBJ2-5; D not certain. V lost 2 bases and J lost 0, with 13 bases in between. Germline V gene data show CDR1 as SQVTM and CDR2 as ANQGSEA. The CDR3 consists of 15 residues. The CDR3 coding sequence is TGCAGCGTTGAACTCCGGCAGACGTACCAAGAGACCCAGTACTTC. Translated, it gives CSVELRQTYQETQYF.

This chain uses TRBV5-5 with TRBJ1-1; possibly TRBD1 for D (6 bases). The CDR3 contains 15 residues. The V gene lost 1 base and the J gene lost 3 bases, with 13 bases spanning the gap. Germline CDR1 is SGHKS and CDR2 is YYEKEE (reference sequence). This CDR3 reads CASSLFTGRYTEAFF. The CDR3 bases are TGTGCCAGCAGCTTGTTTACAGGGCGTTACACTGAAGCTTTCTTT.

The V gene is TRBV6-2 or TRBV6-3, the J gene TRBJ2-7; maybe TRBD2 (5 bases). Germline V lookup: CDR1 MNHEY, CDR2 SVGEGT. The V gene lost 3 bases and the J gene lost 2 bases, with 14 bases spanning the gap. This CDR3 comprises 15 residues. DNA of the CDR3: TGTGCCAGCAGTTATTACTTTGTGGGAGCCTACGAGCAGTACTTC. Amino acids: CASSYYFVGAYEQYF.

In nucleotides, the CDR3 is TGTGCCACAGGGACAGGGAGGTCCTACGAGCAGTACTTC. Amino acid sequence: CATGTGRSYEQYF. The chain uses TRBV10-3 and TRBJ2-7, with TRBD1 matching 9 bases. The CDR3 extends over 13 amino acids. Germline assignment: CDR1 ENHRY and CDR2 SYGVKD. V shed 10 bases and J 1 base; nucleotides not matched to a gene: 5.

As to this clonotype: A much larger clone lies a single base off, so this may be a read error. As DNA, the CDR3 is TGCGCCAGCAGCCCCTTGGGGGATACGGACGAGCAGTACTTC. Translation gives CASSPLGDTDEQYF. The chain is built from TRBV5-1 and TRBJ2-7; D could derive from TRBD1 or TRBD2 (5 bases each). The germline V and J ends were trimmed by 4 bases and 5 bases, with 16 bases remaining between them. This CDR3 region has 14 residues. The germline CDR1 and CDR2 sequences are SGHRS and YFSETQ.

CDR3 in DNA: TGTGCCAGCAGTCAGACATCTAGCGGGAGACCCCGGTTTGGGCAGTTCTTC. Translated, it gives CASSQTSSGRPRFGQFF. The chain links TRBV6-2 or TRBV6-3 to TRBJ2-1; TRBD2 agrees at 10 bases. CDR3 length: 17 amino acids. The germline gives CDR1 MNHEY, CDR2 SVGEGT. After removal of 5 bases from V and 12 bases from J, the junction contained 19 bases not matched to a gene.

This chain uses TRBV6-2 or TRBV6-3 with TRBJ2-1; D ambiguous. This CDR3 comprises 14 residues. CDR1 and CDR2 from the germline V gene are MNHEY and SVGEGT. The CDR3 loop is CASAGPPPYNEQFF. Here the CDR3 DNA reads TGTGCATCCGCCGGACCCCCGCCCTACAATGAGCAGTTCTTC.

V gene TRBV20-1 combines with J gene TRBJ2-7; a possible D gene is TRBD2 (6 bases). V was pared by 1 base and J by 0 bases, with 7 bases between. Germline V gene sequence: CDR1 DFQATT, CDR2 SNEGSKA (reference sequence). This CDR3 is 13 amino acids long. The chain's CDR3 is CSARGRGSYEQYF. DNA for the CDR3: TGCAGTGCTAGAGGGCGGGGCTCCTACGAGCAGTACTTC.

The chain uses TRBV12-3 or TRBV12-4 and TRBJ2-3, with TRBD2 identical over 9 bases. J gave up 2 bases and V 5 bases, and 5 bases lay outside the gene matches. The CDR3 consists of 15 residues. CDR3 bases: TGTGCCAGCAGTCCTGCTAGCGGGGCCACAGATACGCAGTATTTT. It yields the protein CASSPASGATDTQYF.